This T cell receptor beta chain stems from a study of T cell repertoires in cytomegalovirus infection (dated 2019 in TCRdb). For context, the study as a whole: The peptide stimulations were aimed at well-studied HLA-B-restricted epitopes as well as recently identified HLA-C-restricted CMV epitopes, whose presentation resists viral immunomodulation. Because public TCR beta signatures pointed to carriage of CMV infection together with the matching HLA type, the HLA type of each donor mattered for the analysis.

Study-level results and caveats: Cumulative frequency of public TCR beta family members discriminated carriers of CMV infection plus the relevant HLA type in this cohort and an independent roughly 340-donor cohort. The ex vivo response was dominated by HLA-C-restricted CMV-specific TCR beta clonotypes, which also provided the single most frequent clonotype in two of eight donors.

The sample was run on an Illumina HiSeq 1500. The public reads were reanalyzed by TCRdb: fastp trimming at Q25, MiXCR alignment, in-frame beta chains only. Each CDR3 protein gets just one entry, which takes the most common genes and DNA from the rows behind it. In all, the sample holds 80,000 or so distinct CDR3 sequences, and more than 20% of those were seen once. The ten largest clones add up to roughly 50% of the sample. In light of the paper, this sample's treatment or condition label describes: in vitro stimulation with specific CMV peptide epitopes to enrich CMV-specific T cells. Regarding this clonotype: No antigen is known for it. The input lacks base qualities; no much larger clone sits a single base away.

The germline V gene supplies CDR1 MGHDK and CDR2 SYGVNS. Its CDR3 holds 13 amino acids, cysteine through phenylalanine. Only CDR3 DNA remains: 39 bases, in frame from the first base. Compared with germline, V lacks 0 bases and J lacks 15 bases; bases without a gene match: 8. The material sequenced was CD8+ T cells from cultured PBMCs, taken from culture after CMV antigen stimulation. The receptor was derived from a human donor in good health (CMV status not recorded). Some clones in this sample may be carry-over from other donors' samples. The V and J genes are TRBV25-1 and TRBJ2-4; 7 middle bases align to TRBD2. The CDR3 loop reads CASSEYMGGGLYF. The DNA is TGTGCCAGCAGTGAATATATGGGCGGGGGATTGTACTTC.